The rows below give T cell receptor beta chains drawn from one sample of a study of beta chain features in type 1 diabetes. The method was immunoSEQ multiplex PCR; TCRdb's version includes in-frame clones alone and lacks a portion of them. Counted here are roughly 380,000 clones, roughly a fifth occurring once; the ten biggest clones make up under 0.05%. Sequenced input: naive CD4+ T cells from blood. The receptors here all came from a woman under 30 in good health. Both conserved end residues are trimmed from each CDR3. The order of the fields is V gene, CDR3 protein.

TRBV10-3,AISESTEGTDTQY
TRBV2,ATVGGNFYEQY
TRBV5-6,ASSWLQVINEQF
TRBV5-1,ASRNEGNEQF
TRBV29-1,SVEYGLAGGKEY
TRBV29-1,SVGLLNEQF
TRBV18,ASSPPAGPDTQY
TRBV13,ASSHRGPSEQY
TRBV4-2,ATMRTSGATYNEQF
TRBV2,ASSGATGSYGYT
TRBV4-1,ASSQPTSGRWETQY
TRBV7-2,ASSLEASGTYEQY
TRBV30,AWSVRDNQPQH
TRBV5-1,ASSFVITSGASYEQY
TRBV29-1,SFGTSGVKDTQY
TRBV6-1,ASSLLDRATEAF
TRBV9,ASSVGTSGPPYNEQF
TRBV7-9,ASSFFSGRPYNEQF
TRBV7-8,ASSSRAGGNTDTQY
TRBV28,ASSGGTLAPNTEAF
TRBV30,ACSSGPSQETQY
TRBV20-1,SAPRGNGYT
TRBV5-1,ASSSLAGTSYEQY
TRBV7-3,ASSPSRDTYSGNTIY
TRBV14,ASSPPGSGNSYEQY
TRBV29-1,SVGVHGTSGRSPDTQY
TRBV5-4,ASKGETEAF
TRBV30,AIDSADRYGYT
TRBV2,ASTGADTQY
TRBV4-3,ASSQVGRVTYNEQF
TRBV4-1,ASSQQDRGGTEAF
TRBV7-9,ASSLLGGHPTEAF
TRBV11-2,ASSHGQTETQY
TRBV11-2,ASSSTVSGNTIY
TRBV9,ASSVGVGQGAGGYT
TRBV4-1,ASSPLGLAKNIQY
TRBV30,AWRAKELGGEQY